This T cell receptor beta chain was documented in a study of OX40 agonist ivuxolimab in advanced cancers. The wider study: Patients in the trial were receiving intravenous ivuxolimab every 2 weeks, at doses of 0.01 to 10 mg/kg. Those treated in dose escalation had hepatocellular carcinoma, melanoma, renal cell cancer or head and neck cancer. Study-wide findings and caveats: The specificity for antigen of the expanded peripheral T cells was not determined.

Notes on this clone: Its antigen is unidentified.

Patients were ineligible given autoimmune disease history or systemic immunosuppression. Per germline, CDR1 WSHSY and CDR2 SAAADI. The CDR3 extends over 15 amino acids. V gave up 10 bases and J gave up 2 bases; unmatched junction bases: 8. Produced via immunoSEQ multiplex PCR; TCRdb's table is partial and in-frame only. The sample has roughly 61,000 clones, around nine tenths seen once; the top ten hold approximately 0.76%. The input for sequencing was CD4+ or CD8+ T cells sorted from blood, taken in a trial of the OX40 agonist ivuxolimab. The V call is TRBV10-2, the J call TRBJ1-5; 10 nucleotides match TRBD1. This clonotype was sampled from an adult with an advanced solid tumor such as melanoma, head and neck, liver or kidney cancer. As DNA, the CDR3 is TGCGCCACCCGACAGGGGGCGGCTGGCAATCAGCCCCAGCATTTT. Its protein is CATRQGAAGNQPQHF.